There are many counts of the clone carrying this T cell receptor beta chain. From RNA transcripts, TCR beta CDR3 regions were amplified. Primed by the HTBI set, a first-round RT-PCR was run on the TCR CDR3. TCRdb re-derived calls from the multiplex PCR reads in MiXCR, one entry per CDR3 protein. The sample includes hundreds of thousands of distinct CDR3 sequences, about 17% of them seen just once. V was clipped by 6 bases and J by 0 bases; unmatched bases: 4. Looked up from germline, CDR1 is PRHDT and CDR2 is FYEKMQ (reference sequence). There are 14 residues in the CDR3. These data are taken from a study of T cells in Graves' hyperthyroidism and ophthalmopathy.

This TCR derives from a woman aged 60-75 years with Graves' ophthalmopathy. The chain employs TRBV13 and TRBJ2-7; 8 nucleotides align to TRBD2. The specimen was blood. CDR3 sequence: CASSRAGDSYEQYF. In DNA form, the CDR3 reads TGTGCCAGCAGTCGAGCGGGAGACTCCTACGAGCAGTACTTC.